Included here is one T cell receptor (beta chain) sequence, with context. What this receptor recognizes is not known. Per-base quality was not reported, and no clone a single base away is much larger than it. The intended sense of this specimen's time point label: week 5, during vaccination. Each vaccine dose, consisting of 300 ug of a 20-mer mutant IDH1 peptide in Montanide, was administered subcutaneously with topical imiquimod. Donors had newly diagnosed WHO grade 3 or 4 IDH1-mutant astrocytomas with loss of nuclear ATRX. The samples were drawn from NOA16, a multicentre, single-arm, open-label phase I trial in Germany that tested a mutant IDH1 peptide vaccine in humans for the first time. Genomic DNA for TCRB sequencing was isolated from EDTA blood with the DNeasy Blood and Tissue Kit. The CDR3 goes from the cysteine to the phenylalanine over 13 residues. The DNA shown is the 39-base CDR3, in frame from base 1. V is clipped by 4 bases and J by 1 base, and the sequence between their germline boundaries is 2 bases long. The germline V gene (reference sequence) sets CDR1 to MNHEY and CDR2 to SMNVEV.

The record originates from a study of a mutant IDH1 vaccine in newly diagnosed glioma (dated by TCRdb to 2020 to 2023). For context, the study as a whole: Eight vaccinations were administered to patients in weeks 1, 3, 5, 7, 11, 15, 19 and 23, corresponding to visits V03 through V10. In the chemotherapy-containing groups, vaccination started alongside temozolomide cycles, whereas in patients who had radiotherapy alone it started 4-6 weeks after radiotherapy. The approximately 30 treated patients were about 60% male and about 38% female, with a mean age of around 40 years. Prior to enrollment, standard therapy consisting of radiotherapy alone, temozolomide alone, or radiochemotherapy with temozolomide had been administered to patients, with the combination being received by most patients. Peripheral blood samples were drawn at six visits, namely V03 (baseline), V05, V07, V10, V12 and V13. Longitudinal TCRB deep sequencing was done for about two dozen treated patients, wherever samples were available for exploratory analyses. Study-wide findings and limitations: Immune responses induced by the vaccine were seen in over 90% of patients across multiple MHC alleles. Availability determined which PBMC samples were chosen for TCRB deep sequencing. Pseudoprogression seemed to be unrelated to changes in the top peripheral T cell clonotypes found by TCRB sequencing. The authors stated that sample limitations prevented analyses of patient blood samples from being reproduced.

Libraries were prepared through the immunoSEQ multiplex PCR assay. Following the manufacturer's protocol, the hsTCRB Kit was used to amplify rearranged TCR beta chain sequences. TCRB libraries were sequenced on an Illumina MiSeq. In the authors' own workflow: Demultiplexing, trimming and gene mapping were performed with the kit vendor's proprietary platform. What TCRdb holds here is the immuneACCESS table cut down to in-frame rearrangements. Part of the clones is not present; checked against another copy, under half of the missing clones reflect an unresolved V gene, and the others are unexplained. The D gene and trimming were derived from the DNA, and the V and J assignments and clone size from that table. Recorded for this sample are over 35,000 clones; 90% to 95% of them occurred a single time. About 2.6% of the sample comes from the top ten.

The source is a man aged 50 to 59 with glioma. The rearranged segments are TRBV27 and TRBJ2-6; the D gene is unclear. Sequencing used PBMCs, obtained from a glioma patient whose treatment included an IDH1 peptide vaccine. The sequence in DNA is TGTGCCAGCAGTTCTTCTGGGGCCAACGTCCTGACTTTC. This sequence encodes CASSSSGANVLTF.